This TCR beta chain was retrieved from a study of T cells in Graves' hyperthyroidism and ophthalmopathy. The study excluded patients with uncontrolled infection, other autoimmune disease, pregnancy or lactation. Germline CDR1 reads MNHNS; CDR2 reads SASEGT. V shed 6 bases and J shed 4 bases, with 15 bases lying between them. This CDR3 contains 14 residues. This clonotype was detected a few times. TCR beta CDR3 sequences were amplified from RNA transcripts. HTBI primers were used for first-round RT-PCR of the TCR CDR3. TCRdb fed the multiplex PCR reads into MiXCR, producing one record per CDR3 protein. The sample holds a few hundred thousand distinct CDR3 sequences, 15% to 18% seen once.

Sequenced sample: blood. The chain has TRBV6-1 and TRBJ2-5, with D perhaps matching TRBD2 (5 bases). This TCR came from a woman aged 18-29 years with Graves' hyperthyroidism. The CDR3 spells CASRGEAAGETQYF. CDR3 DNA: TGTGCCAGCAGGGGTGAAGCGGCAGGAGAGACCCAGTACTTC.